Below, 32 T cell receptor beta chains from the same sample are listed, as sequenced in a study of blood T cell repertoires in COVID-19. TCRdb's copy holds only in-frame clones and misses some; the assay was immunoSEQ multiplex PCR. The sample contains some 70,000 clones, roughly three quarters of which appear only once. Sequenced material: peripheral blood. These receptors originate from a human donor in a cohort sampled during active COVID-19.

This clone is a singleton in its sample. The gene calls are TRBV7-2 and TRBJ1-5, with D maybe TRBD1 (5 bases). Germline V CDR1 and CDR2: SGHTA, FQGNSA. V was clipped by 1 base and J by 6 bases, with 7 bases between them. The CDR3 spans 13 residues. CDR3 in amino acids: CASSLDTGQPQHF. CDR3 nucleotide sequence: TGTGCCAGCAGCTTAGACACAGGTCAGCCCCAGCATTTT. Full variable domain (rest looked up from reference TRBV7-2 and TRBJ1-5): GAGVSQSPSNKVTEKGKDVELRCDPISGHTALYWYRQSLGQGLEFLIYFQGNSAPDKSGLPSDRFSAERTGGSVSTLTIQRTQQEDSAVYLCASSLDTGQPQHFGDGTRLSIL.

The chain joins TRBV7-2 to TRBJ2-7, with D possibly TRBD2 on 6 matching bases. CDR3 length: 13 residues. V lost 3 bases and J lost 3, with 9 bases in between. Germline V gives CDR1 SGHTA, CDR2 FQGNSA. Here the CDR3 reads CASSFQGGYEQYF. In nucleotides, the CDR3 is TGTGCCAGCAGCTTTCAGGGAGGCTACGAGCAGTACTTC.

CDR3 residues: CATRRREEGLCPYEQYV. The CDR3 DNA reads as TGTGCCACCCGCCGCCGGGAAGAGGGATTGTGTCCCTACGAGCAGTACGTC. V usage is TRBV21-1 and J usage is TRBJ2-7; the D segment call TRBD2 is taken from the table without a DNA check. TRBV21-1 has pseudogene status. The CDR3 spans 17 residues.

A few counts support this clone. The chain links TRBV14 to TRBJ1-6, with a possible D match to TRBD1 (5 bases). There are 14 residues in the CDR3. Trimming took 4 bases from V and 10 from J, leaving 14 bases between them. Germline V gene data show CDR1 as SGHDN and CDR2 as FVKESK. CDR3 bases: TGTGCCAGCAGCCCCGCGATACCAGGGTCACCCCTCCACTTT. It encodes CASSPAIPGSPLHF.

This chain links TRBV9 with TRBJ1-6; 9 nucleotides agree with TRBD1. V lost 0 bases and J lost 7; bases outside the gene matches: 2. This CDR3 region has 15 residues. Germline values: CDR1 SGDLS, CDR2 YYNGEE. The CDR3 loop reads CASSVDGQGNSPLHF. The CDR3, as DNA: TGTGCCAGCAGCGTAGACGGACAGGGGAATTCACCCCTCCACTTT.

V is TRBV6-6 and J is TRBJ1-3; D remains ambiguous. Germline CDR1 reads MNHNY; CDR2 reads SVGAGI (reference sequence). The CDR3 is 17 residues long. V dropped 5 bases and J dropped 0 bases, with 17 bases sitting between them. CDR3 sequence (DNA): TGTGCCAGCAGTCGCTACTCGCGGCAGTACTCTGGAAACACCATATATTTT. This sequence encodes CASSRYSRQYSGNTIYF.

This clone appeared once. The chain is built from TRBV3-1 (or the pseudogene TRBV3-2) and TRBJ2-7; 13 bases line up with TRBD2. The CDR3 covers 17 residues. With V trimmed by 0 bases and J by 3 bases, 5 bases remained unmatched. Per germline, CDR1 LGHDT and CDR2 YNNKEL (reference sequence). The CDR3 loop is CASSQEGLAGVGYEQYV. In DNA, the CDR3 is TGTGCCAGCAGCCAAGAAGGACTAGCGGGAGTAGGCTACGAGCAGTACGTC.

The sample holds one count of this clone. The gene calls are TRBV5-4 and TRBJ2-5; 13 nucleotides line up with TRBD2. Trimming cost V 4 bases and J 4 bases; bases outside gene matches: 4. Germline assignment: CDR1 SGHNT and CDR2 YYREEE (reference sequence). The CDR3 covers 15 residues. DNA for the CDR3: TGTGCCAGCAGCCCGGGACTAGCGGGACTAGAGACCCAGTACTTC. The encoded protein is CASSPGLAGLETQYF.

This chain uses TRBV9 with TRBJ2-5, with D possibly matching TRBD1 (6 bases). The CDR3 extends over 13 amino acids. V was cut by 4 bases and J by 2 bases, with 9 bases left in between. Germline V gene data show CDR1 as SGDLS and CDR2 as YYNGEE. The CDR3 is CASSIRGQETQYF. The CDR3 nucleotides read TGTGCCAGCAGCATAAGGGGGCAAGAGACCCAGTACTTC. Full variable domain (missing parts from reference TRBV9 and TRBJ2-5): DSGVTQTPKHLITATGQRVTLRCSPRSGDLSVYWYQQSLDQGLQFLIQYYNGEERAKGNILERFSAQQFPDLHSELNLSSLELGDSALYFCASSIRGQETQYFGPGTRLLVL.

This clone appeared a single time. The V and J genes are TRBV6-2 or TRBV6-3 and TRBJ2-5, with 11 bases matching TRBD1. V lost 6 bases to trimming and J lost 4 bases; unmatched junction nucleotides: 10. Germline values: CDR1 MNHEY, CDR2 SVGEGT. CDR3 length equals 16 residues. CDR3 loop: CASSSRTGGFGETQYF. DNA for the CDR3: TGTGCCAGCAGCTCCCGGACAGGGGGCTTCGGAGAGACCCAGTACTTC.

This clone appeared a few times. The V gene is TRBV6-5, the J gene TRBJ1-4; 7 bases are a match to TRBD1. Unmatched junction bases numbered 10, after V lost 7 bases and J lost 8 bases. The CDR3 has 14 residues. CDR1 and CDR2 from the germline V gene are MNHEY and SVGAGI. The CDR3: CASTRQGFGEKLFF. CDR3 DNA: TGTGCCAGCACTCGACAGGGTTTCGGGGAAAAACTGTTTTTT.

This chain links TRBV11-2 with TRBJ1-6; TRBD1 matches at 12 bases. The germline V gene encodes CDR1 SGHAT and CDR2 FQNNGV. With 5 bases clipped from V and 10 bases from J, the junction kept 9 bases outside the gene matches. The CDR3 runs 16 residues. The CDR3 DNA is TGTGCCAGCAGCCCCCGGGACAGGGGGCGCGGGTCACCCCTCCACTTT. Protein: CASSPRDRGRGSPLHF.

This sequence joins TRBV3-1 (or the pseudogene TRBV3-2) and TRBJ2-2, with 8 bases lining up with TRBD1. The junction had 7 bases not matched to a gene; V was cut back by 6 bases and J by 4 bases. CDR1 LGHDT and CDR2 YNNKEL come from the germline V gene (reference sequence). This CDR3 is built from 15 residues. The CDR3 DNA is TGTGCCAGCAGGCAGGGGGCCCCAACCACCGGGGAGCTGTTTTTT. Encoded protein: CASRQGAPTTGELFF.

The chain carries TRBV9 and TRBJ1-2, with D possibly matching TRBD1 (6 bases). Germline V lookup: CDR1 SGDLS, CDR2 YYNGEE. This CDR3 is built from 11 residues. CDR3 residues: CASTGNYGYTF. The CDR3 coding sequence is TGTGCGTCGACAGGCAACTATGGCTACACCTTC.

This clone was recorded only once. The chain employs TRBV2 and TRBJ2-7; 11 nucleotides match TRBD1. This CDR3 is built from 13 residues. V shed 6 bases, J shed 7 bases, and the junction held 5 bases outside the gene matches. The germline V gene has CDR1 SNHLY and CDR2 FYNNEI. The CDR3 loop is CASRGDRGREQYV. The CDR3 DNA reads as TGTGCCAGCAGAGGGGACAGGGGGAGGGAGCAGTACGTC.

The chain joins TRBV6-5 to TRBJ1-5; D unclear. Trimming pared 6 bases from V and 4 bases from J, leaving 13 bases between. The CDR3 spans 14 residues. The V gene's germline CDR1 is MNHEY and CDR2 SVGAGI. The CDR3 loop is CASSAGSLNQPQHF. CDR3 bases: TGTGCCAGCAGCGCGGGATCCCTAAATCAGCCCCAGCATTTT.

The rearrangement uses TRBV27 and TRBJ1-5, with TRBD1 identical over 8 bases. The junction had 6 bases not matched to a gene; V was cut back by 4 bases and J by 4 bases. The CDR3 has 15 amino acids. The V gene's germline CDR1 is MNHEY and CDR2 SMNVEV (reference sequence). CDR3 loop: CASSSTGAENQPQHF. The CDR3 DNA sequence: TGTGCCAGCAGTTCGACAGGGGCAGAGAATCAGCCCCAGCATTTT.

The V gene is TRBV28, the J gene TRBJ2-7; 11 positions match TRBD1. This CDR3 has 14 amino acids. The V and J ends lost 5 bases and 5 bases, in that order; junction bases with no gene match: 5. Germline V gene sequence: CDR1 MDHEN, CDR2 SYDVKM. The CDR3 is CASSLWDRGNEQYF. The CDR3 bases are TGTGCCAGCAGTCTTTGGGACAGGGGGAACGAGCAGTACTTC.

The V call is TRBV7-9, the J call TRBJ2-3, with a possible D match to TRBD1 (5 bases). V dropped 3 bases and J dropped 1 base, with 8 bases sitting between them. The CDR3 extends over 14 amino acids. The germline V gene has CDR1 SEHNR and CDR2 FQNEAQ (reference sequence). CDR3 coding DNA: TGTGCCAGCAGCTTCGTCAGGGGCACAGATACGCAGTATTTT. Translated: CASSFVRGTDTQYF. Using reference TRBV7-9 and TRBJ2-3 for the parts outside the CDR3, the full variable domain is DTGVSQNPRHKITKRGQNVTFRCDPISEHNRLYWYRQTLGQGPEFLTYFQNEAQLEKSRLLSDRFSAERPKGSFSTLEIQRTEQGDSAMYLCASSFVRGTDTQYFGPGTRLTVL.

The V gene is TRBV5-6, the J gene TRBJ2-3, with 9 bases aligning to TRBD2. Germline loops: CDR1 SGHDT, CDR2 YYEEEE. Trimming cost V 4 bases and J 2 bases; bases outside gene matches: 5. This CDR3 spans 15 amino acids. In nucleotides, the CDR3 is TGTGCCAGCAGCCCACTAGCGGGTTCCACAGATACGCAGTATTTT. It yields the protein CASSPLAGSTDTQYF. The whole variable domain, remainder taken from reference TRBV5-6 and TRBJ2-3, is DAGVTQSPTHLIKTRGQQVTLRCSPKSGHDTVSWYQQALGQGPQFIFQYYEEEERQRGNFPDRFSGHQFPNYSSELNVNALLLGDSALYLCASSPLAGSTDTQYFGPGTRLTVL.

This chain connects TRBV3-1 (or the pseudogene TRBV3-2) to TRBJ2-2, with 11 bases identical to TRBD2. The length of the CDR3 is 16 residues. Germline-derived CDR1 and CDR2 are LGHDT and YNNKEL (reference sequence). The J segment lost 5 bases and the V segment lost 4 bases, leaving 6 bases of the junction unmatched. The CDR3 bases are TGTGCCAGCAGCCGGAGGTTAGCGGGAGGGACCGGGGAGCTGTTTTTT. Protein: CASSRRLAGGTGELFF.

The chain links TRBV28 to TRBJ1-3, with a possible D match to TRBD1 (6 bases). Looked up from germline, CDR1 is MDHEN and CDR2 is SYDVKM. Trimming removed 5 bases from V and 1 base from J, with 9 bases in between. CDR3 length: 14 amino acids. The CDR3 nucleotides read TGTGCCAGCAGTGGAAGGGGGTCTGGAAACACCATATATTTT. Encoded protein: CASSGRGSGNTIYF.

This clone has only a few counts. The chain carries TRBV4-2 and TRBJ2-3, with a tentative D call TRBD1 (6 bases). Germline V lookup: CDR1 LGHNA, CDR2 YNFKEQ. The CDR3 length is 19 residues. Trimming took off 1 base at V and 0 bases at J, with 20 bases between the two ends. The CDR3 region is CASSQGMGAGGTSTDTQYF. CDR3 in DNA: TGTGCCAGCAGCCAAGGAATGGGGGCCGGCGGCACTAGCACAGATACGCAGTATTTT.

A few counts support this clone. This sequence joins TRBV24-1 and TRBJ2-5; 8 bases are shared with TRBD1. In germline, CDR1 is KGHDR, CDR2 SFDVKD. The length of the CDR3 is 17 residues. After removal of 4 bases from V and 3 bases from J, the junction contained 12 bases not matched to a gene. In DNA, the CDR3 is TGTGCCACCAGTGACCCCCGACAGGGGCCTAATGAAGAGACCCAGTACTTC. The encoded protein is CATSDPRQGPNEETQYF.

J is TRBJ2-1 and V is TRBV19; the match to TRBD2 covers 12 bases. Per the germline V gene, CDR1 is LNHDA and CDR2 is SQIVND (reference sequence). Losses at the gene ends were 9 bases for V and 9 bases for J; bases not matched to a gene: 6. This CDR3 has 13 residues. The CDR3 spells CASTSGGPGEQFF. CDR3 bases: TGTGCCAGCACTAGCGGGGGGCCCGGTGAGCAGTTCTTC.

The chain combines TRBV6-6 with TRBJ2-7; 7 bases map to TRBD1. This CDR3 has 14 residues. Germline CDR1 and CDR2: MNHNY and SVGAGI (reference sequence). Trimming took 7 bases from V and 7 from J; bases not matched to a gene: 13. This chain's CDR3 is CASKQRQGREEQYF. In DNA form, the CDR3 reads TGTGCCAGCAAGCAAAGACAGGGCCGGGAAGAGCAGTACTTC.

The chain combines TRBV9 with TRBJ1-3; D unclear. V was pared by 4 bases and J by 4 bases, with 9 bases between. The germline V gene has CDR1 SGDLS and CDR2 YYNGEE. The CDR3 contains 13 residues. The CDR3 spells CASSITQGNTIYF. CDR3 bases: TGTGCCAGCAGCATCACACAGGGAAACACCATATATTTT.

The CDR3 sequence: CASSSAGTFNSPLHF. In DNA form, the CDR3 reads TGTGCCAGCAGTTCCGCCGGGACATTTAATTCACCCCTCCACTTT. The rearrangement joins TRBV27 to TRBJ1-6; a possible D gene is TRBD1 (6 bases). Germline CDR1 MNHEY, CDR2 SMNVEV (reference sequence). V lost 4 bases, J lost 6 bases, and 13 bases lay in between. The CDR3 spans 15 residues.

The chain recombines TRBV7-9 with TRBJ2-1; 15 bases map to TRBD2. The V gene's germline CDR1 is SEHNR and CDR2 FQNEAQ (reference sequence). J was trimmed by 9 bases and V by 10 bases; bases with no gene match: 10. The CDR3 contains 15 residues. CDR3 amino acids: CAIPVGLAGGGEQFF. The CDR3 DNA sequence: TGTGCCATCCCCGTGGGACTAGCGGGAGGTGGTGAGCAGTTCTTC.

This clone appeared a few times. The chain uses TRBV5-1 and TRBJ2-5; 7 bases are a match to TRBD1. Germline V lookup: CDR1 SGHRS, CDR2 YFSETQ. After removal of 7 bases from V and 2 bases from J, the junction contained 5 bases not matched to a gene. The CDR3 loop spans 13 amino acids. In DNA, the CDR3 is TGCGCCAGCGCCGGGACAGCTCAAGAGACCCAGTACTTC. Translating it yields CASAGTAQETQYF.

The CDR3 DNA sequence: TGTGCCAGCAGTGGGGAGTTTCGGGAGACCCAGTACTTC. This gives the protein CASSGEFRETQYF. The V gene is TRBV6-6, the J gene TRBJ2-5; possible D gene TRBD2, 5 bases. Germline lookup yields CDR1 MNHNY and CDR2 SVGAGI (reference sequence). V was trimmed by 5 bases and J by 5 bases, leaving 12 bases between them. The CDR3 consists of 13 residues.

In this sample, this clone turned up a few times. This chain joins TRBV19 and TRBJ1-2; D gene uncertain. CDR1 and CDR2 from the germline V gene are LNHDA and SQIVND (reference sequence). The length of the CDR3 is 12 residues. Trimming cost V 6 bases and J 8 bases, with 13 bases left between them. CDR3 nucleotides: TGTGCCAGTAGCCAGTCCGCATACGGCTACACCTTC. Protein sequence: CASSQSAYGYTF.